These T cell receptor beta chains were read from a single sample in a study of CD8+CD57+ T cells in acquired aplastic anemia. In TCRdb, the reads were re-called with MiXCR into one record per CDR3 protein. This sample has 15,000 to 25,000 distinct CDR3 sequences, with 40% found just once. The sample was CD8+CD57+ T cells sorted from PBMCs. The receptors were sampled from a human donor with aplastic anemia. The CDR3 runs from the conserved cysteine through the conserved F or W. D genes are given only for firm matches. Clone size is not always given. Where it is, it says once, few, many or a class for expanded clones.

J: TRBJ2-3
D: TRBD1
size: many
V: TRBV20-1
CDR3: CSAQGQGARTDTQYF
DNA: TGCAGTGCTCAGGGACAGGGGGCGCGCACAGATACGCAGTATTTT

J: TRBJ2-3
D: TRBD2
size: .
V: TRBV15
CDR3: CATSSRGEGTDTQYF
DNA: TGTGCCACCAGCTCCCGAGGGGAGGGAACAGATACGCAGTATTTT

J: TRBJ2-7
D: .
size: .
V: TRBV7-2
CDR3: CARGASYEQYF
DNA: TGTGCCAGGGGGGCGTCCTACGAGCAGTACTTC

J: TRBJ2-4
D: .
size: many
V: TRBV11-2
CDR3: CASSLGPGSLQYF
DNA: TGTGCCAGCAGCTTAGGACCGGGATCTCTTCAGTACTTC

J: TRBJ2-1
D: .
size: .
V: TRBV9
CDR3: CASSVDAGWNEQFF
DNA: TGTGCCAGCAGCGTAGACGCAGGGTGGAATGAGCAGTTCTTC

J: TRBJ1-3
D: .
size: .
V: TRBV2
CDR3: CASSVSSGNTIYF
DNA: TGTGCCAGCAGTGTCAGTTCTGGAAACACCATATATTTT

J: TRBJ2-7
D: TRBD1
size: .
V: TRBV6-1
CDR3: CASSETQTGGYEQYF
DNA: TGTGCCAGCAGTGAAACACAGACAGGGGGCTACGAGCAGTACTTC

J: TRBJ2-3
D: TRBD1
size: many
V: TRBV5-1
CDR3: CASSLGQGEIDTQYF
DNA: TGCGCCAGCAGCCTTGGACAGGGAGAAATAGATACGCAGTATTTT

J: TRBJ1-2
D: TRBD1
size: .
V: TRBV6-2/TRBV6-3
CDR3: CASTNLGQAGGYTF
DNA: TGTGCCAGCACTAACCTTGGACAGGCCGGGGGCTACACCTTC

J: TRBJ1-5
D: TRBD1
size: .
V: TRBV19
CDR3: CASSIVGTGDQPQHF
DNA: TGTGCCAGTAGTATAGTGGGGACAGGGGACCAGCCCCAGCATTTT

J: TRBJ2-3
D: .
size: .
V: TRBV20-1
CDR3: CSAREADTQYF
DNA: TGCAGTGCTAGAGAAGCAGATACGCAGTATTTT

J: TRBJ1-2
D: .
size: .
V: TRBV7-3
CDR3: CASSSNPNYGYTF
DNA: TGTGCCAGCAGCTCGAACCCTAACTATGGCTACACCTTC

J: TRBJ2-3
D: TRBD1
size: few
V: TRBV19
CDR3: CASSAIDRDTDTQYF
DNA: TGTGCCAGTAGTGCCATCGACAGGGACACAGATACGCAGTATTTT

J: TRBJ2-4
D: .
size: .
V: TRBV20-1
CDR3: CSAKISEEHIQYF
DNA: TGCAGTGCTAAAATTAGCGAGGAACACATTCAGTACTTC